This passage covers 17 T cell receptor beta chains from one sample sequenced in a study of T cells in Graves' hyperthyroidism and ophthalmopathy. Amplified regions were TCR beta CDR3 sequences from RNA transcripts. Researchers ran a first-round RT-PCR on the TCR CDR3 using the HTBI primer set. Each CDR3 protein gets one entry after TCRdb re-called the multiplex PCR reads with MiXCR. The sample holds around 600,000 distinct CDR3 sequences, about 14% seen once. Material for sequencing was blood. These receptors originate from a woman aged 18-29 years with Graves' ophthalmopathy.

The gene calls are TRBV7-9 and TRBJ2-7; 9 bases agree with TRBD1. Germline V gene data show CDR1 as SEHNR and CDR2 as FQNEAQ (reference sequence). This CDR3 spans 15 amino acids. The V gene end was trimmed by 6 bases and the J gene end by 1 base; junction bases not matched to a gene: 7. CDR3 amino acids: CASRLPGTGSYEQYF. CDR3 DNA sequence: TGTGCCAGCAGGTTACCCGGGACAGGGTCCTACGAGCAGTACTTC.

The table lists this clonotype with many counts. The CDR3 coding sequence is TGTGCCAGTAGTATAGGTCCCTTCGACAATGAGCAGTTCTTC. This codes for CASSIGPFDNEQFF. The chain is built from TRBV19 and TRBJ2-1; no clear D. The length of the CDR3 is 14 residues. Germline-derived CDR1 and CDR2 are LNHDA and SQIVND (reference sequence). Trimming took off 1 base at V and 5 bases at J, with 9 bases between the two ends.

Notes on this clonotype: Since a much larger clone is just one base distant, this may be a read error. The CDR3 region has the DNA TGTGCCAGCAGCTTGGGGGGCGATTTGGCGATCTACGAGCAGTACTTC. It codes for CASSLGGDLAIYEQYF. The rearrangement joins TRBV7-9 to TRBJ2-7, with D perhaps matching TRBD1 or TRBD2 (6 bases each). Germline assignment: CDR1 SEHNR and CDR2 FQNEAQ (reference sequence). This CDR3 is built from 16 residues. Trimming cost V 3 bases and J 3 bases, with 18 bases left between them. The variable domain in full, with the rest retrieved from reference TRBV7-9 and TRBJ2-7, is DTGVSQNPRHKITKRGQNVTFRCDPISEHNRLYWYRQTLGQGPEFLTYFQNEAQLEKSRLLSDRFSAERPKGSFSTLEIQRTEQGDSAMYLCASSLGGDLAIYEQYFGPGTRLTVT.

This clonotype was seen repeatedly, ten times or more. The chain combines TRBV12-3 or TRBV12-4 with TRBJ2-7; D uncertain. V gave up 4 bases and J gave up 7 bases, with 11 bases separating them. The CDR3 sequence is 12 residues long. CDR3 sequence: CASSSPAGEQYF. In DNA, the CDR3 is TGTGCCAGCAGTTCTCCTGCCGGGGAGCAGTACTTC.

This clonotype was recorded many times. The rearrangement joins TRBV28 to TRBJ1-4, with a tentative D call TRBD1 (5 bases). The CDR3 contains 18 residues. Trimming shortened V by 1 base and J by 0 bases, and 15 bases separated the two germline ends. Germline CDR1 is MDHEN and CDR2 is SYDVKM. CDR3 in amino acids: CASSLSPGRRATNEKLFF. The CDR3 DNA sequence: TGTGCCAGCAGTTTATCCCCAGGGCGGCGTGCAACTAATGAAAAACTGTTTTTT. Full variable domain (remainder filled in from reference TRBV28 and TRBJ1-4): DVKVTQSSRYLVKRTGEKVFLECVQDMDHENMFWYRQDPGLGLRLIYFSYDVKMKEKGDIPEGYSVSREKKERFSLILESASTNQTSMYLCASSLSPGRRATNEKLFFGSGTQLSVL.

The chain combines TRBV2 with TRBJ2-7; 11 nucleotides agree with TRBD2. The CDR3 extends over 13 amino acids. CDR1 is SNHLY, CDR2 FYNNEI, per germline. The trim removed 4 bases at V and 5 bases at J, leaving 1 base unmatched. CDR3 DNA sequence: TGTGCCAGCAGTGTGGGACTAGCGGACGAGCAGTACTTC. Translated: CASSVGLADEQYF.

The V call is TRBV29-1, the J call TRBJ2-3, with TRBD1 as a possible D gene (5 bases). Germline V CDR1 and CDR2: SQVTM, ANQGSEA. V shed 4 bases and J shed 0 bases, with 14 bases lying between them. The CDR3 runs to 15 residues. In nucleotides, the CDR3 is TGCAGCGTTGTCAGGGTCCTCGTGAGCACAGATACGCAGTATTTT. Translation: CSVVRVLVSTDTQYF.

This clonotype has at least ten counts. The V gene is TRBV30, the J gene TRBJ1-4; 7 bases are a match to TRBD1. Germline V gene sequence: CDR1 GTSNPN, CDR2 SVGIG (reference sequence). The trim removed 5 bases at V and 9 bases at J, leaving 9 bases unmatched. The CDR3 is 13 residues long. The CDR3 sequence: CAWGTAGTQKLFF. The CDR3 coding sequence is TGTGCCTGGGGGACAGCAGGAACTCAAAAACTGTTTTTT.

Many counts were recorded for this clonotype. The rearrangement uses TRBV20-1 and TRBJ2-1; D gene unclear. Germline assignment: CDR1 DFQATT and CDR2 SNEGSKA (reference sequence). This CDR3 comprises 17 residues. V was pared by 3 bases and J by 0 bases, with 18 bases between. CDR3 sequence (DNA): TGCAGTGCTAGTTATTTAAAGGGCCCCAGCTCCTACAATGAGCAGTTCTTC. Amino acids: CSASYLKGPSSYNEQFF.

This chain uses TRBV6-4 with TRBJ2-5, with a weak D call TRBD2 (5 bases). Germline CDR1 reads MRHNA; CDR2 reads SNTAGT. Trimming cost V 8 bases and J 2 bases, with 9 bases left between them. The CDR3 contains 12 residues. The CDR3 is CASLAEQETQYF. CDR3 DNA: TGTGCCAGCCTAGCAGAACAAGAGACCCAGTACTTC.

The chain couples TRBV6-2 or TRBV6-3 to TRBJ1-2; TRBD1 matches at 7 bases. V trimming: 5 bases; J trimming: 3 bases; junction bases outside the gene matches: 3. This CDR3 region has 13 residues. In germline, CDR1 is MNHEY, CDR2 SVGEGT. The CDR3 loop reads CASSPGGYYGYTF. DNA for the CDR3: TGTGCCAGCAGTCCAGGGGGATACTATGGCTACACCTTC.

DNA for the CDR3: TGTGCCAGCAGCCAGGACAGGGCTACGAACACCGGGGAGCTGTTTTTT. It specifies CASSQDRATNTGELFF. The chain has TRBV5-4 and TRBJ2-2; 8 nucleotides line up with TRBD1. Germline trimming cut 4 bases from V and 0 bases from J; bases unmatched to any gene: 5. Germline CDR1 reads SGHNT; CDR2 reads YYREEE (reference sequence). The CDR3 covers 16 residues.

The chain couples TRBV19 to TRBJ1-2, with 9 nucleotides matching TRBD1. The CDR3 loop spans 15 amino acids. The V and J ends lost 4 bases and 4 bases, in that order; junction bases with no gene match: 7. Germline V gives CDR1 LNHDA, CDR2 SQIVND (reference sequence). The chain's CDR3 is CASSTPGTGTYGYTF. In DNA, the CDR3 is TGTGCCAGTAGTACCCCGGGGACAGGGACCTATGGCTACACCTTC. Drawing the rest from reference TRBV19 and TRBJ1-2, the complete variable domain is DGGITQSPKYLFRKEGQNVTLSCEQNLNHDAMYWYRQDPGQGLRLIYYSQIVNDFQKGDIAEGYSVSREKKESFPLTVTSAQKNPTAFYLCASSTPGTGTYGYTFGSGTRLTVV.

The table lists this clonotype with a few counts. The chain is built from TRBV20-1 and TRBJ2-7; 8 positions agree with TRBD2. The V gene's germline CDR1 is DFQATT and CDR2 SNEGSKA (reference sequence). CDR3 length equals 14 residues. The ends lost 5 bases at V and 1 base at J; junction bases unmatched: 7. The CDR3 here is CSAGGAGGSYEQYF. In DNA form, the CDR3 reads TGCAGTGCTGGGGGGGCGGGAGGATCCTACGAGCAGTACTTC.

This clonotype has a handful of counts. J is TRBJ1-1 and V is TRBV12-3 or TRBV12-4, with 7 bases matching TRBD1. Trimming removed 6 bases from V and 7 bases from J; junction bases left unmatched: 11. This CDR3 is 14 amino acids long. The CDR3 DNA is TGTGCCAGCAGGCCCTCAGGGGGATGGTTTGAAGCTTTCTTT. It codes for CASRPSGGWFEAFF.

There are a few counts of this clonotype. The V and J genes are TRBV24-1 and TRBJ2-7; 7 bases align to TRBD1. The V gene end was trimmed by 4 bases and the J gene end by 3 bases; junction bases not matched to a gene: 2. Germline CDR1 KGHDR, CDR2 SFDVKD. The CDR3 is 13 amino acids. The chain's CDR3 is CATSEGQNYEQYF. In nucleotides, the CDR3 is TGTGCCACCAGTGAGGGACAGAACTACGAGCAGTACTTC.

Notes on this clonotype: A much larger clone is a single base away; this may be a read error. In nucleotides, the CDR3 is TGTGCCAGCAGCGGAGATACAGGTAATGAGCAGTACTTC. Amino acids: CASSGDTGNEQYF. The V gene is TRBV9, the J gene TRBJ2-1, with D perhaps TRBD1 (5 bases). The DNA matches TRBJ2-7 better at its end, which makes the J call doubtful. Germline V CDR1 and CDR2: SGDLS, YYNGEE. The CDR3 extends over 13 amino acids.